This record concerns one T cell receptor (beta chain) sequence. The sample is drawn from a study of blood T cell repertoires in COVID-19. Study context: In each case, the material was cDNA or gDNA derived from T cells, B-cell-depleted T cells, or PBMCs.

The V end lost 3 bases, the J end lost 4 bases, and 4 bases lay between the germline ends. Germline CDR1 reads WSHSY; CDR2 reads SAAADI. The CDR3 is 11 residues long. Clones were sequenced by immunoSEQ multiplex PCR, and TCRdb holds only the in-frame ones, with some missing. Found here are more than 100,000 clones, roughly 85% of them singletons; the top ten hold under 13%. Sample: peripheral blood. The receptor was isolated from a man older than 75 with acute or convalescent COVID-19. J is TRBJ2-7 and V is TRBV10-2, with no clear D. The CDR3: CASSEQYEQYF. The CDR3 DNA sequence: TGCGCCAGCAGTGAACAGTACGAGCAGTACTTC.